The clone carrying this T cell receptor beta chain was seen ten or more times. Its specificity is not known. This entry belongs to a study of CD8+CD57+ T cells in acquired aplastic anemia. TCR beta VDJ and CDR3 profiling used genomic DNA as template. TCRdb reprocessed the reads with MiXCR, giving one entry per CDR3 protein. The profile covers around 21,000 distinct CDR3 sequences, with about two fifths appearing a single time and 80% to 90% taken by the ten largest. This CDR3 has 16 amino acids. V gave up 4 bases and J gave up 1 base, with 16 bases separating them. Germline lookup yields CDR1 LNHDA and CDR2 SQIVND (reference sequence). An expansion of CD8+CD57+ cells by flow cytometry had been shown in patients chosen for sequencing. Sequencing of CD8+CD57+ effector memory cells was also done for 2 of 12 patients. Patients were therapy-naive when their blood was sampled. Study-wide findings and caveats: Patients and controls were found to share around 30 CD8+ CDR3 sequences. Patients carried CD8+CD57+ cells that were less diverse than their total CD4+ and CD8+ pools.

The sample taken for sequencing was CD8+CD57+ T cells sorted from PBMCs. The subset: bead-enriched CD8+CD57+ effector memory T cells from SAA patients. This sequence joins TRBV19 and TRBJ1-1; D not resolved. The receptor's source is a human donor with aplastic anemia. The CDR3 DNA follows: TGTGCCAGTAGTACCCGGGAGGCAGTTGCGAACACTGAAGCTTTCTTT. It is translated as CASSTREAVANTEAFF.